This entry concerns a single T cell receptor (beta chain). Its antigen is not identified. This record belongs to a study of T cell responses to AZD1222 COVID-19 vaccine. Pooled together were second doses at about 4 or about 12 weeks. The CDR3 contains 14 residues. With 5 bases removed from V and 6 bases from J, the gap between germline ends came to 15 bases. CDR1 and CDR2 (germline): LNHDA, SQIVND (reference sequence). Overall study findings and caveats: Just a handful of AZD1222 recipients tested seropositive at baseline. The reported proportion of spike-specific TCRs targeting unmutated variant regions was nearly half. Mostly white British, mostly female donors; authors suggested clonal diversity may be underestimated.

Method: immunoSEQ multiplex PCR; TCRdb's copy keeps in-frame clones and lacks some. The top ten hold roughly 8% of the sample, which has 80,000 to 85,000 clones, approximately 90% seen once. The sequence derives from an adult who received the AZD1222 COVID-19 vaccine. The chain joins TRBV19 to TRBJ2-3; D may match TRBD1 or TRBD2 (5 bases each). Material: peripheral blood, obtained 28 days after the second AZD1222 dose. CDR3: CASSPGTSGDTQYF. CDR3 sequence (DNA): TGTGCCAGTAGTCCAGGGACGTCTGGCGATACGCAGTATTTT.